The rows below give T cell receptor beta chains drawn from one sample of a study of blood T cell repertoires in COVID-19. Method: immunoSEQ multiplex PCR; TCRdb's copy keeps in-frame clones and lacks some. This table has 300,000 to 400,000 clones, around nine tenths appearing once. The material sequenced was PBMCs or T cells enriched from blood (not recorded which). All receptors derive from a man younger than 45 who had recovered from COVID-19. Each CDR3 is given with its conserved first and last residue. The D gene is left open where the match is weak. Expanded clones are given a class, and other clones once, few, many or no size at all.

size: once; D: -; J: TRBJ1-4; V: TRBV2; DNA: TGTGCCAGCAGTGAAGCAGGAGGAGGTGGGGAAAAACTGTTTTTT; CDR3: CASSEAGGGGEKLFF
size: -; D: -; J: TRBJ1-1; V: TRBV18; DNA: TGTGCCAGCTCACCACGGATGGACACCCGGAACACTGAAGCTTTCTTT; CDR3: CASSPRMDTRNTEAFF
size: -; D: TRBD1; J: TRBJ2-5; V: TRBV3-1/TRBV3-2; DNA: TGTGCCAGCAGCCACGGGGACAGGAGGAAAGAGACCCAGTACTTC; CDR3: CASSHGDRRKETQYF
size: -; D: -; J: TRBJ1-1; V: TRBV15; DNA: TGTGCCACCAGCAAACTCCGCGCGGTTAATGAAGCTTTCTTT; CDR3: CATSKLRAVNEAFF
size: -; D: TRBD1; J: TRBJ1-5; V: TRBV6-5; DNA: TGTGCCAGCAGGACAGGGGCTTTCAATCAGCCCCAGCATTTT; CDR3: CASRTGAFNQPQHF
size: -; D: TRBD2; J: TRBJ2-1; V: TRBV19; DNA: TGTGCCAGTAGTATAGTACTGCGGGGGGGCTACAATGAGCAGTTCTTC; CDR3: CASSIVLRGGYNEQFF
size: once; D: TRBD2; J: TRBJ2-1; V: TRBV12-5; DNA: TGTGCTAGTGGTTTGGGCGGGGGGAGCTCCTACAATGAGCAGTTCTTC; CDR3: CASGLGGGSSYNEQFF
size: -; D: TRBD1; J: TRBJ2-2; V: TRBV5-1; DNA: TGCGCCAGCAGCCCCAGACAGGGAACGACCGGGGAGCTGTTTTTT; CDR3: CASSPRQGTTGELFF
size: -; D: TRBD2; J: TRBJ2-7; V: TRBV25-1; DNA: TGTGCCAGCAGTGGTCTAGCGGCCTACGAGCAGTACTTC; CDR3: CASSGLAAYEQYF
size: -; D: -; J: TRBJ1-3; V: TRBV11-2; DNA: TGTGCCAGCAGCTTAGAGGCAATTCTCTCTGGAAACACCATATATTTT; CDR3: CASSLEAILSGNTIYF
size: -; D: TRBD1; J: TRBJ2-2; V: TRBV28; DNA: TGTGCCAGCAGGGACAGGGGGGGCACCGGGGAGCTGTTTTTT; CDR3: CASRDRGGTGELFF
size: -; D: -; J: TRBJ1-5; V: TRBV18; DNA: TGTGCCAGCTCACCACCTGGCAGTAGCAATCAGCCCCAGCATTTT; CDR3: CASSPPGSSNQPQHF
size: -; D: TRBD2; J: TRBJ2-1; V: TRBV27; DNA: TGTGCCAGCAGCTCCTTCCTCCCGGGGGGGGCAAGCTCCTACAATGAGCAGTTCTTC; CDR3: CASSSFLPGGASSYNEQFF
size: -; D: TRBD1; J: TRBJ1-6; V: TRBV7-9; DNA: TGTGCCAGCAGCACTCAGGGGGCAACCTATAATTCACCCCTCCACTTT; CDR3: CASSTQGATYNSPLHF
size: -; D: TRBD2; J: TRBJ2-5; V: TRBV5-4; DNA: TGTGCCAGCAGCTTGGGTGCTAGCGGGGGGGATCAGGAGACCCAGTACTTC; CDR3: CASSLGASGGDQETQYF
size: -; D: -; J: TRBJ1-5; V: TRBV7-8; DNA: TGTGCCAGCAGCTTAGGACAGATCTATAGCAATCAGCCCCAGCATTTT; CDR3: CASSLGQIYSNQPQHF
size: -; D: TRBD2; J: TRBJ2-2; V: TRBV10-3; DNA: TGTGCCATCTTGGGACTAGCGGGGGGGAAGGACACCGGGGAGCTGTTTTTT; CDR3: CAILGLAGGKDTGELFF
size: -; D: -; J: TRBJ2-3; V: TRBV15; DNA: TGTGCCACCTCGCGGAGAGGGAGCACAGATACGCAGTATTTT; CDR3: CATSRRGSTDTQYF
size: -; D: TRBD2; J: TRBJ2-1; V: TRBV28; DNA: TGTGCCAGCGGGACTAGCGGGGGGCGGAATGAGCAGTTCTTC; CDR3: CASGTSGGRNEQFF
size: -; D: -; J: TRBJ2-2; V: TRBV10-3; DNA: TGTGCCATCAGGGTTACAGGGTCCCCCGGGGAGCTGTTTTTT; CDR3: CAIRVTGSPGELFF